The source of this T cell receptor beta chain is a study of T cell responses to AZD1222 COVID-19 vaccine (dated by TCRdb to the early 2020s). About the study as a whole: AZD1222 recipients whose second dose came at about 4 weeks and those whose second dose came at about 12 weeks were combined into one group, since spike-specific TCR depth and breadth did not differ between the two schedules. A total of just over 230 trial participants underwent TCR sequencing, of whom about 210 received two doses of AZD1222 and about 26 received two doses of the MenACWY control vaccine. Trial participants were enrolled by age into 18-55, 56-69 and 70-plus year subgroups, with about 150, 28 and 57 TCR-sequenced participants respectively.

The CDR3 regions of human TCRbeta chains were analyzed by immunosequencing. Concerning the study's data processing: Repertoire TCRs were checked for matches against a reference library of SARS-CoV-2-specific TCRs that had been generated using the MIRA antigen-specificity platform. Breadth was defined as the fraction of unique TCRs that were SARS-CoV-2-associated. Depth was defined as the fraction of total T cells that were SARS-CoV-2-associated. Each spike-specific TCR was assigned to its reactive spike region and to a CD4 or CD8 class using the MIRA data. Log10-transformed breadth and depth values were compared by one-way ANOVA with Sidak's multiple comparisons tests. TCRdb took over this immuneACCESS table, retaining in-frame rearrangements with V and J assigned. Such tables are incomplete; in checked studies, under half of the missing clones stem from an unresolved V gene, and the remainder is unexplained. That table furnishes V, J and clone size, whereas the DNA furnished D and trimming. This sample comprises about 140,000 clones, around nine tenths of them detected only once. 4% to 5% of the sample goes to the ten largest clones.

The germline V gene sets CDR1 to KGHSH and CDR2 to LQKENI. From the cysteine up to the phenylalanine, the CDR3 has a length of 14 residues. This entry keeps only the CDR3 DNA: 42 bases, framed from base 1. V is reduced by 3 bases and J by 0 bases, leaving a spacing of 6 bases between them. Worth noting for this clone: Its specific antigen is unknown. Base qualities are not recorded, but no much larger clone differs from it by a single base.

This specimen's time point label, interpreted: baseline before first vaccination. Samples from vaccinated people were obtained from the UK trials COV001 and COV002, which included a single-blind randomized controlled phase 2/3 trial of AZD1222 (ChAdOx1 nCoV-19) in healthy adults. Trial participant PBMC samples were collected at day 0 and day 28 after the second dose for TCRbeta chain sequencing. The investigation overall reported the following: Spike-specific TCR breadth and depth rose significantly after two AZD1222 doses compared with day 0 and with MenACWY recipients. In the small 56-69-year group, the increase in depth fell short of significance, most likely because of low power. Vaccine-associated CD4 TCRs spanned the whole spike protein, with dominant responses in regions 160-218 and 743-854. Participants were mostly white British, with more females than males. The authors suggested clonal diversity may have been underestimated. Epitopes outside the regions mutated in the B.1.351 and B.1.1.7 variants were reportedly recognized by nearly half of the unique spike-specific TCRs. Conclusions about previously exposed vaccinees were limited because only a handful of AZD1222 recipients were SARS-CoV-2 seropositive at baseline. Because no day 14 peak-response samples were available, the repertoires could be characterized only after the peak T cell response.

The source was peripheral blood, collected on day 0 of AZD1222 vaccination. In this chain, TRBV18 is recombined with TRBJ1-3, with the D segment identity uncertain. The TCR was taken from an adult in good health. The nucleotides are TGTGCCAGCTCACCCGATATCTCTGGAAACACCATATATTTT. Its translation reads: CASSPDISGNTIYF.